Listed below are T cell receptor beta chains from one sample, sequenced in a study of shared clonotypes between healthy human individuals. Sequencing was performed with immunoSEQ multiplex PCR; in TCRdb, only in-frame clones are kept and a portion is missing. This table holds about 380,000 clones, around 96% found once. Specimen: memory CD8+ T cells sorted from blood. Source of these receptors: a man aged 30-40 years in good health. CDR3s include the opening cysteine and the closing phenylalanine or tryptophan. D genes are given only for firm matches. Some rows have no size entry. The others give once, few or many, or a class for an expanded clone.

d_gene | j_gene | v_gene | abundance | CDR3aa | CDR3nt
. | TRBJ2-4 | TRBV11-1 | . | CASSLGGAKNIQYF | TGTGCCAGCAGCTTAGGGGGCGCCAAAAACATTCAGTACTTC
. | TRBJ2-5 | TRBV30 | . | CAWSVGAETQYF | TGTGCCTGGAGTGTCGGGGCCGAGACCCAGTACTTC
TRBD2 | TRBJ2-7 | TRBV7-9 | . | CASSFTGAGGTYEQYF | TGTGCCAGCAGCTTTACGGGAGCGGGAGGGACCTACGAGCAGTACTTC
. | TRBJ2-1 | TRBV4-1 | . | CASSSPGRKNNEQFF | TGCGCCAGCAGTTCCCCGGGACGGAAGAACAATGAGCAGTTCTTC
TRBD1 | TRBJ2-1 | TRBV19 | . | CASTLQGKHEQFF | TGTGCCAGTACCCTACAGGGGAAGCATGAGCAGTTCTTC
. | TRBJ1-3 | TRBV2 | . | CATPPRTPGNTIYF | TGTGCCACCCCACCCCGGACGCCTGGAAACACCATATATTTT
TRBD2 | TRBJ2-1 | TRBV4-1 | . | CASSRIGLAFYNEQFF | TGCGCCAGCAGTAGGATCGGACTAGCGTTTTACAATGAGCAGTTCTTC
. | TRBJ2-5 | TRBV29-1 | . | CSVDRTETQYF | TGCAGCGTTGATAGAACGGAGACCCAGTACTTC
TRBD1 | TRBJ2-5 | TRBV28 | . | CASRGTGRETQYF | TGTGCCAGCAGGGGGACAGGGAGGGAGACCCAGTACTTC
. | TRBJ2-7 | TRBV20-1 | once | CSARPGPEQYF | TGCAGTGCTAGGCCCGGCCCCGAGCAGTACTTC
. | TRBJ1-1 | TRBV5-5 | once | CASLGTRTEAFF | TGTGCCAGCCTGGGGACGAGGACTGAAGCTTTCTTT
. | TRBJ1-2 | TRBV30 | . | CAWSVLLWGGNYGYTF | TGTGCCTGGAGTGTACTTCTTTGGGGCGGAAACTATGGCTACACCTTC
TRBD2 | TRBJ2-1 | TRBV7-9 | . | CASSLERGLAAYNEQFF | TGTGCCAGCAGCTTAGAGCGGGGACTAGCGGCCTACAATGAGCAGTTCTTC
. | TRBJ1-1 | TRBV5-1 | . | CASSFGGNTEAFF | TGCGCCAGCAGCTTCGGGGGGAACACTGAAGCTTTCTTT
TRBD2 | TRBJ2-2 | TRBV4-2 | . | CASSHLSGKSGELFF | TGTGCCAGCAGCCACCTGAGCGGGAAAAGCGGGGAGCTGTTTTTT
. | TRBJ2-3 | TRBV7-9 | . | CASGVVQETDTQYF | TGTGCCAGCGGCGTGGTACAGGAGACAGATACGCAGTATTTT
TRBD1 | TRBJ1-2 | TRBV20-1 | once | CSAGGDGYTF | TGCAGTGCAGGGGGCGATGGCTACACCTTC
. | TRBJ2-7 | TRBV11-3 | once | CASSLAHSYEQYF | TGTGCCAGCAGCCTCGCTCACTCCTACGAGCAGTACTTC
. | TRBJ1-5 | TRBV29-1 | . | CSAAVDSNQPQHF | TGCAGCGCCGCCGTGGATAGCAATCAGCCCCAGCATTTT
. | TRBJ1-5 | TRBV6-1 | . | CASRGGQNSNQPQHF | TGTGCCAGCAGGGGAGGACAGAATAGCAATCAGCCCCAGCATTTT
TRBD1 | TRBJ1-1 | TRBV7-8 | . | CASSSKGTVGAFF | TGTGCCAGCAGCTCCAAGGGGACAGTCGGAGCTTTCTTT
TRBD2 | TRBJ2-5 | TRBV6-1 | . | CASSERLAGNPYQETQYF | TGTGCCAGCAGTGAAAGGTTAGCGGGAAACCCGTACCAAGAGACCCAGTACTTC
TRBD2 | TRBJ2-1 | TRBV12-5 | . | CASGFQRESEQFF | TGTGCTAGTGGTTTCCAGCGGGAGAGTGAGCAGTTCTTC
TRBD2 | TRBJ2-2 | TRBV9 | . | CASSVAGGPNTGELFF | TGTGCCAGCAGCGTAGCGGGAGGGCCGAACACCGGGGAGCTGTTTTTT
TRBD1 | TRBJ1-4 | TRBV25-1 | once | CASRGQGEKLFF | TGTGCCAGCAGGGGACAGGGTGAAAAACTGTTTTTT
. | TRBJ1-5 | TRBV6-1 | . | CASNLRGGNQPQHF | TGTGCCAGCAACTTAAGGGGGGGCAATCAGCCCCAGCATTTT
TRBD2 | TRBJ2-5 | TRBV28 | . | CASSPYREGVLAGGGKTQYF | TGTGCCAGCAGTCCCTACAGGGAGGGGGTACTAGCGGGAGGTGGCAAGACCCAGTACTTC
. | TRBJ1-5 | TRBV6-5 | few | CASTTGFNQPQHF | TGTGCCAGCACCACAGGGTTTAATCAGCCCCAGCATTTT
. | TRBJ2-1 | TRBV4-2 | . | CASSQDPRSRVYNEQFF | TGTGCCAGCAGCCAAGACCCGAGGAGTCGAGTCTACAATGAGCAGTTCTTC
. | TRBJ1-2 | TRBV18 | . | CASSITRMGPGDGYTF | TGTGCCAGCTCAATAACGAGGATGGGGCCCGGAGATGGCTACACCTTC
. | TRBJ2-7 | TRBV19 | . | CASRVDSSYEQYF | TGTGCCAGTAGAGTGGACAGTTCCTACGAGCAGTACTTC
. | TRBJ2-2 | TRBV9 | once | CASSVDGSNTGELFF | TGTGCCAGCAGCGTAGACGGGTCGAACACCGGGGAGCTGTTTTTT
. | TRBJ1-5 | TRBV9 | . | CASSSGLGQPQHF | TGTGCCAGCTCCTCTGGGCTCGGTCAGCCCCAGCATTTT
. | TRBJ2-7 | TRBV2 | once | CASDESSYEQYF | TGTGCCAGCGACGAGAGCTCCTACGAGCAGTACTTC
. | TRBJ2-5 | TRBV7-6 | . | CASSHRGREATQYF | TGTGCCAGCAGCCATAGGGGGCGGGAAGCGACCCAGTACTTC
. | TRBJ2-2 | TRBV30 | . | CAWMARGDTGELFF | TGTGCCTGGATGGCTCGTGGGGACACCGGGGAGCTGTTTTTT
. | TRBJ2-6 | TRBV28 | . | CASSQQSLTFSGANVLTF | TGTGCCAGCAGCCAACAGAGCCTGACTTTCTCTGGGGCCAACGTCCTGACTTTC
. | TRBJ2-1 | TRBV7-3 | . | CASSLSRNNEQFF | TGTGCCAGCAGCTTATCTAGGAACAATGAGCAGTTCTTC
TRBD1 | TRBJ2-6 | TRBV5-1 | . | CASSLDRAGANVLTF | TGCGCCAGCAGCCTAGACAGGGCTGGGGCCAACGTCCTGACTTTC
TRBD1 | TRBJ1-1 | TRBV29-1 | few | CSVEAGGWTEAFF | TGCAGCGTTGAGGCAGGGGGATGGACTGAAGCTTTCTTT
. | TRBJ2-3 | TRBV18 | . | CASSPRTRALSTDTQYF | TGTGCCAGCTCACCAAGGACTCGAGCACTTAGCACAGATACGCAGTATTTT
TRBD2 | TRBJ2-1 | TRBV30 | . | CAWSPTSDHEQFF | TGTGCCTGGAGCCCGACTAGCGACCATGAGCAGTTCTTC
. | TRBJ1-5 | TRBV4-1 | . | CASSQGTGRSQPQHF | TGCGCCAGCAGCCAAGGCACAGGGAGAAGCCAGCCCCAGCATTTT
. | TRBJ2-7 | TRBV5-4 | . | CASSSRGVYEQYF | TGTGCCAGCAGCAGCCGGGGAGTCTACGAGCAGTACTTC
TRBD2 | TRBJ2-2 | TRBV6-1 | . | CASSAPRGSGSLSGTGELFF | TGTGCCAGCAGTGCTCCCAGGGGTAGCGGGAGCTTGTCCGGCACCGGGGAGCTGTTTTTT
. | TRBJ1-2 | TRBV5-1 | . | CASSLPGLGYTF | TGCGCCAGCAGCTTACCGGGTCTTGGCTACACCTTC
TRBD1 | TRBJ2-5 | TRBV7-3 | . | CASSKGQGRETQYF | TGTGCCAGCAGTAAGGGACAGGGGAGGGAGACCCAGTACTTC
. | TRBJ1-3 | TRBV28 | . | CASRGGGSGNTIYF | TGTGCCAGCAGGGGTGGGGGATCTGGAAACACCATATATTTT
. | TRBJ2-7 | TRBV5-6 | once | CASSLVGRIYEQYF | TGTGCCAGCAGCTTGGTCGGACGGATTTACGAGCAGTACTTC
. | TRBJ2-1 | TRBV5-6 | once | CASSQVREQFF | TGTGCCAGCAGCCAGGTAAGGGAGCAGTTCTTC